These 6 T cell receptor beta chains originate from one sample sequenced in a study of control samples from healthy donors and cancer patients. This table comes from immunoSEQ multiplex PCR, and its TCRdb copy is limited to in-frame clones, with some not included. The data show about 140,000 clones, 88% seen once. Sequences were obtained from blood. The receptors shown here come from a woman aged 30 to 39 in good health.

The V and J genes are TRBV28 and TRBJ2-5; D not resolved. Deletions cut 6 bases from V and 5 bases from J, with 19 bases between. From germline, CDR1 is MDHEN and CDR2 SYDVKM. The CDR3 is made up of 15 amino acids. CDR3 DNA: TGTGCCAGCAGAATGTCGGGCCCTGCCGGGGAGACCCAGTACTTC. Protein sequence: CASRMSGPAGETQYF.

This chain uses TRBV5-1 with TRBJ1-1, with a tentative D call TRBD1 (6 bases). Between the trimmed V and J ends, which lost 2 bases and 4 bases, there was a span of 18 bases. This CDR3 contains 16 residues. The V gene's germline CDR1 is SGHRS and CDR2 YFSETQ. CDR3 protein: CASSLGPQGGGTEAFF. In DNA, the CDR3 is TGCGCCAGCAGCTTAGGACCGCAGGGAGGGGGCACTGAAGCTTTCTTT.

The CDR3 sequence is CASSFLSDRTWANTGELFF. The CDR3 nucleotides read TGCGCCAGCAGCTTTTTGTCGGACCGAACTTGGGCGAACACCGGGGAGCTGTTTTTT. The chain is built from TRBV5-1 and TRBJ2-2; D unresolved. The germline V and J ends were trimmed by 2 bases and 0 bases, with 20 bases remaining between them. Germline values: CDR1 SGHRS, CDR2 YFSETQ. The CDR3 length is 19 residues. The whole variable domain, remainder taken from reference TRBV5-1 and TRBJ2-2, is KAGVTQTPRYLIKTRGQQVTLSCSPISGHRSVSWYQQTPGQGLQFLFEYFSETQRNKGNFPGRFSGRQFSNSRSEMNVSTLELGDSALYLCASSFLSDRTWANTGELFFGEGSRLTVL.

The V call is TRBV7-6, the J call TRBJ2-3; D uncertain. The CDR3 is made up of 16 amino acids. Germline values: CDR1 SGHVS, CDR2 FNYEAQ. V gave up 0 bases and J gave up 4 bases, with 14 bases separating them. The CDR3 protein is CASSLASSVSSDTQYF. Written as DNA, the CDR3 is TGTGCCAGCAGCTTAGCGAGTTCGGTCTCCTCAGATACGCAGTATTTT.

This clone was seen a single time. The V gene is TRBV28, the J gene TRBJ1-1, with 7 bases aligning to TRBD1. The CDR3 covers 14 residues. Germline V gene sequence: CDR1 MDHEN, CDR2 SYDVKM. Losses at the gene ends were 6 bases for V and 1 base for J; bases not matched to a gene: 5. The CDR3 sequence is CASRLGTENTEAFF. The CDR3 DNA sequence: TGTGCCAGCAGACTAGGGACAGAGAACACTGAAGCTTTCTTT.

This chain uses TRBV18 with TRBJ1-1; a weak D match, TRBD1 (6 bases). CDR1 and CDR2 (germline): KGHSH, LQKENI. The CDR3 contains 15 residues. The V gene lost 0 bases and the J gene lost 5 bases, with 13 bases spanning the gap. CDR3: CASSPPWGAGTEAFF. CDR3 nucleotides: TGTGCCAGCTCACCACCGTGGGGGGCAGGGACTGAAGCTTTCTTT.